These T cell receptor beta chains were read from a single sample in a study of blood T cell repertoires in COVID-19. Sequencing used immunoSEQ multiplex PCR; TCRdb keeps in-frame clones, though not all of them. The profile covers about 230,000 clones, with approximately 88% appearing a single time and roughly 3.7% taken by the ten largest. The sample was PBMCs or T cells enriched from blood (not recorded which). The receptors derive from a woman under 40 who had been exposed to COVID-19. Both conserved end residues are part of each CDR3. D genes are given only for firm matches. Rows may omit the clone size; those that give it use once, few, many or a size class.

TRBV5-6	once	TRBJ1-3	.	TGTGCCAGCAGCTTGATCGGGGGGCATGGAAACACCATATATTTT	CASSLIGGHGNTIYF
TRBV25-1	few	TRBJ2-7	.	TGTGCCAGCAGTGCCCTAGGTACCTACGAGCAGTACTTC	CASSALGTYEQYF
TRBV6-5	.	TRBJ1-2	TRBD1	TGTGCCAGCTCTCCAGGGGGCGAGTATGATGGCTACACCTTC	CASSPGGEYDGYTF
TRBV9	.	TRBJ1-1	.	TGTGCCAGCAGCGTAAGGGTGGAGGGGAACACTGAAGCTTTCTTT	CASSVRVEGNTEAFF
TRBV6-1	.	TRBJ2-2	TRBD1	TGTGCCAGCATTCTGGACAGGGGCGGAGGGGAGCTGTTTTTT	CASILDRGGGELFF
TRBV28	.	TRBJ1-1	.	TGTGCCAGCAGATACTCCTCCGCGCTGTGGGACTTTTACACTGAAGCTTTCTTT	CASRYSSALWDFYTEAFF
TRBV12-3/TRBV12-4	.	TRBJ2-7	TRBD1	TGTGCCAGCAGTCGGGACAGGTTGGACGAGCAGTACTTC	CASSRDRLDEQYF
TRBV5-1	.	TRBJ2-2	TRBD1	TGCGCCAGCAGCTTGAGGAGACAGGGGGCTAGGACCGGGGAGCTGTTTTTT	CASSLRRQGARTGELFF
TRBV29-1	.	TRBJ2-2	.	TGCAGCGTTAATCCACAACAGGGAAACACCGGGGAGCTGTTTTTT	CSVNPQQGNTGELFF
TRBV29-1	once	TRBJ2-7	TRBD1	TGCAGCGCCGCCCACTCGGGACAGGGTGGGGAGCAGTACTTC	CSAAHSGQGGEQYF
TRBV6-5	.	TRBJ1-4	TRBD1	TGTGCCAGCAGGGACTTACAGGGGGCGCGGGAAAAACTGTTTTTT	CASRDLQGAREKLFF
TRBV7-2	.	TRBJ2-5	.	TGTGCCAGCAGCGAACACAGGGTAGGCGGAGAGACCCAGTACTTC	CASSEHRVGGETQYF
TRBV19	.	TRBJ1-2	.	TGTGCCAGTAGATACATTAGGGGTGATGGCTACACCTTC	CASRYIRGDGYTF
TRBV7-9	.	TRBJ2-7	.	TGTGCCAGCAGCTGGGCAGGGACACCCTACGAGCAGTACTTC	CASSWAGTPYEQYF
TRBV28	.	TRBJ1-4	TRBD1	TGTGCCAGCAGTCCTCCGAGGACAGGGGGGCGTTGGGAAAAACTGTTTTTT	CASSPPRTGGRWEKLFF
TRBV3-1/TRBV3-2	.	TRBJ1-1	.	TGTGCCAGCAGCCAAATAGGGGGAAACACTGAAGCTTTCTTT	CASSQIGGNTEAFF
TRBV12-3/TRBV12-4	.	TRBJ1-5	.	TGTGCCAGCAGTTTTAGGGGGGGGCAGCCCCAGCATTTT	CASSFRGGQPQHF
TRBV6-5	.	TRBJ1-2	.	TGTGCCAGCAGTTTTACGGACACGAACTATGGCTACACCTTC	CASSFTDTNYGYTF
TRBV2	.	TRBJ1-2	.	TGTGCCAGCAGTGAAGCGTGGAGCAGGGATGGCTACACCTTC	CASSEAWSRDGYTF
TRBV28	.	TRBJ1-5	.	TGTGCCAGCAGGTTACAGGGCGATCAGCCCCAGCATTTT	CASRLQGDQPQHF
TRBV19	.	TRBJ2-7	TRBD1	TGTGCCAGTAGTATAGGACAGGGTTCCTCCTACGAGCAGTACTTC	CASSIGQGSSYEQYF
TRBV2	.	TRBJ1-3	.	TGTGCCAGCAACCCCCCGAGGACAGACGGAAACACCATATATTTT	CASNPPRTDGNTIYF
TRBV13	.	TRBJ2-2	TRBD1	TGTGCCAGCAGCTCAACCGGGACAGGGAAAGCCGGGGAGCTGTTTTTT	CASSSTGTGKAGELFF
TRBV28	.	TRBJ1-5	.	TGTGCCAGCAGTTTAGCGGTGAGCCAGCCCCAGCATTTT	CASSLAVSQPQHF
TRBV10-3	.	TRBJ2-3	.	TGTGCCATCAGGGGGTCAGGGACATTCACAGATACGCAGTATTTT	CAIRGSGTFTDTQYF
TRBV5-8	few	TRBJ1-5	.	TGTGCCAGCAGCTTGGCCCGCGCGGATTATCAGCCCCAGCATTTT	CASSLARADYQPQHF
TRBV5-1	.	TRBJ1-2	.	TGCGCCAGCAGCGCGGGGACGAGTAGAGGCTACACCTTC	CASSAGTSRGYTF
TRBV18	once	TRBJ1-6	TRBD1	TGTGCCAGCTCACCACCGACAGGGGTGGGTTCACCCCTCCACTTT	CASSPPTGVGSPLHF
TRBV6-2/TRBV6-3	few	TRBJ1-5	.	TGTGCCAGCAGTCTAACGCGGCAGCCCCAGCATTTT	CASSLTRQPQHF
TRBV10-3	.	TRBJ2-5	TRBD2	TGTGCCATCAGTGGCGGACTAGCGGGAGACCAAGAGACCCAGTACTTC	CAISGGLAGDQETQYF
TRBV15	.	TRBJ2-7	.	TGTGCCACCAGCAGAGACATAGCCGAGCAGTACTTC	CATSRDIAEQYF
TRBV5-8	.	TRBJ2-5	TRBD2	TGTGCCAGCCGGCTAGGAGCGGGAGGAGGAGAGACCCAGTACTTC	CASRLGAGGGETQYF
TRBV28	.	TRBJ1-4	TRBD1	TGTGCCAGCAGTGAATATGGCCGGACAGGTGATAATGAAAAACTGTTTTTT	CASSEYGRTGDNEKLFF
TRBV12-3/TRBV12-4	.	TRBJ2-7	.	TGTGCCAGCAGTTTACGGGAGTCCTACGAGCAGTACTTC	CASSLRESYEQYF
TRBV4-2	.	TRBJ1-2	.	TGTGCCAGCAGCCAAGAGCGGCGGGAACTCGGGTATGGCTACACCTTC	CASSQERRELGYGYTF
TRBV3-1/TRBV3-2	.	TRBJ2-1	TRBD2	TGTGCCAGCAGCCAGGTCCTAGCGGGAGACCCCCGTCATGAGCAGTTCTTC	CASSQVLAGDPRHEQFF
TRBV10-2	.	TRBJ2-1	TRBD2	TGCGCCAGCACAACTAGCGGGAGGGCCTACAATGAGCAGTTCTTC	CASTTSGRAYNEQFF
TRBV7-9	.	TRBJ2-7	.	TGTGCCAGCAGCCCGCCGGCCGGGAAATCGGCCTACGAGCAGTACTTC	CASSPPAGKSAYEQYF
TRBV9	.	TRBJ1-2	TRBD1	TGTGCCAGCAGCGTAGCTGCCCAGGGGGCGAATCCCACCTTC	CASSVAAQGANPTF
TRBV7-8	once	TRBJ1-6	.	TGTGCCAGCAGCTTAGGACAGGACCGTTCACCCCTCCACTTT	CASSLGQDRSPLHF
TRBV5-1	many	TRBJ1-2	TRBD1	TGCGCCAGCAGCCTTACTTGGGACAGACTGAACTATGGCTACACCTTC	CASSLTWDRLNYGYTF
TRBV10-3	.	TRBJ2-2	.	TGTGCCATCCTTGGCGGTACCGGGGAGCTGTTTTTT	CAILGGTGELFF
TRBV18	.	TRBJ2-2	TRBD2	TGTGCCAGCTCACCACCGTCTAGCGGGTCCACCGGGGAGCTGTTTTTT	CASSPPSSGSTGELFF
TRBV3-1/TRBV3-2	.	TRBJ2-1	.	TGTGCCAGCAGCCAAGATAGGGGGTACAATGAGCAGTTCTTC	CASSQDRGYNEQFF
TRBV5-1	.	TRBJ2-2	TRBD2	TGCGCCAGCAGCTTCCGGGGGGGAAACACCGGGGAGCTGTTTTTT	CASSFRGGNTGELFF
TRBV5-5	.	TRBJ2-2	.	TGTGCCAGCAGCTTAGATCGGGGGAACACCGGGGAGCTGTTTTTT	CASSLDRGNTGELFF
TRBV4-1	.	TRBJ2-7	TRBD2	TGCGCCAGCAGCCAAGATGCTAGCGGGAGTCTCTACGAGCAGTACTTC	CASSQDASGSLYEQYF
TRBV5-4	.	TRBJ1-2	.	TGTGCCAGCAGCCCAAGGATCGGGGATGGCTACACCTTC	CASSPRIGDGYTF
TRBV10-2	few	TRBJ2-7	TRBD2	TGCGCCAGCAGGGGAGCGGGAGGAATGTTAAGCTCCTACGAGCAGTACTTC	CASRGAGGMLSSYEQYF
TRBV5-1	.	TRBJ2-7	TRBD1	TGCGCCAGCAGCTTAGGGACAGGGGCCTTGATCTACGAGCAGTACTTC	CASSLGTGALIYEQYF
TRBV29-1	.	TRBJ1-1	.	TGCAGCGTTAGCGAGATAGGAGGGGATTGGCGGAACACTGAAGCTTTCTTT	CSVSEIGGDWRNTEAFF
TRBV12-3/TRBV12-4	few	TRBJ2-7	.	TGTGCCAGCAGTTCGAGACAGCTCTACGAGCAGTACTTC	CASSSRQLYEQYF
TRBV28	once	TRBJ1-2	.	TGTGCCAGCAGTTTAGGGACGCGGGAGGGGGTCTATGGCTACACCTTC	CASSLGTREGVYGYTF
TRBV7-9	.	TRBJ1-5	.	TGTGCCAGCAGCTTAGACGGGCCCCAGCATTTT	CASSLDGPQHF
TRBV5-6	.	TRBJ1-6	.	TGTGCCAGCACTTTCCAGGGTCGGCATTCACCCCTCCACTTT	CASTFQGRHSPLHF
TRBV5-4	.	TRBJ1-1	.	TGTGCCAGCAGCCCGGGAGCGGGGCGGGACACTGAAGCTTTCTTT	CASSPGAGRDTEAFF